The 15 T cell receptor beta chains below all came from one sample that was sequenced in a study of T cell repertoires and HLA-DP antigens. TCRdb's table, derived via immunoSEQ multiplex PCR, lists solely in-frame clones and lacks some. The sample carries roughly 70,000 clones, just under 80% recorded once. Their antigen targets remain unknown. Sample: CD4+ T cells from PBMCs. All receptors derive from a man aged 55 to 69 in good health and CMV-seronegative.

The chain employs TRBV7-8 and TRBJ1-3; D remains unclear. In germline, CDR1 is SGHVS, CDR2 FQNEAQ. V was clipped by 0 bases and J by 8 bases, with 11 bases between them. The CDR3 covers 14 residues. CDR3 in DNA: TGTGCCAGCAGCTTAGCAGGCGGGGAAGACACCATATATTTT. This translates into CASSLAGGEDTIYF. The variable domain in full, with the rest retrieved from reference TRBV7-8 and TRBJ1-3, is GAGVSQSPRYKVAKRGQDVALRCDPISGHVSLFWYQQALGQGPEFLTYFQNEAQLDKSGLPSDRFFAERPEGSVSTLKIQRTQQEDSAVYLCASSLAGGEDTIYFGEGSWLTVV.

The chain joins TRBV10-3 to TRBJ1-5; no firm D call. The V end lost 0 bases, the J end lost 0 bases, and 12 bases lay between the germline ends. The CDR3 is made up of 17 amino acids. Germline CDR1 and CDR2: ENHRY and SYGVKD. CDR3 sequence: CAISESRVSNSNQPQHF. The CDR3 DNA sequence: TGTGCCATCAGTGAGTCAAGAGTCTCTAATAGCAATCAGCCCCAGCATTTT.

The V and J genes are TRBV28 and TRBJ1-1, with 9 bases aligning to TRBD1. The CDR3 is 15 amino acids. The V gene end was trimmed by 4 bases and the J gene end by 4 bases; junction bases not matched to a gene: 7. CDR1 MDHEN and CDR2 SYDVKM come from the germline V gene. The CDR3 is CASSSGTGSVTEAFF. For the CDR3, the DNA is TGTGCCAGCAGTTCTGGGACAGGGTCGGTCACTGAAGCTTTCTTT.

The V and J genes are TRBV11-3 and TRBJ2-7, with 10 positions matching TRBD1. The V gene end was trimmed by 1 base and the J gene end by 4 bases; junction bases not matched to a gene: 4. Germline CDR1 and CDR2: SGHNT and YENEEA. The CDR3 spans 15 residues. The CDR3 region is CASSLGRDRGYEQYF. CDR3 DNA: TGTGCCAGCAGCTTAGGCCGGGACAGGGGATACGAGCAGTACTTC. Based on the CDR3 plus reference TRBV11-3 and TRBJ2-7, the full variable domain is EAGVVQSPRYKIIEKKQPVAFWCNPISGHNTLYWYLQNLGQGPELLIRYENEEAVDDSQLPKDRFSAERLKGVDSTLKIQPAELGDSAVYLCASSLGRDRGYEQYFGPGTRLTVT.

This clone has only a few counts. The chain employs TRBV10-3 and TRBJ1-1; D possibly corresponds to TRBD1 (5 bases). The length of the CDR3 is 14 residues. V shed 2 bases and J shed 3 bases, with 10 bases lying between them. Germline CDR1 reads ENHRY; CDR2 reads SYGVKD. This CDR3 is CAISESRAYTEAFF. For the CDR3, the DNA is TGTGCCATCAGTGAGAGCAGGGCATACACTGAAGCTTTCTTT.

The rearrangement joins TRBV7-2 to TRBJ2-7; D perhaps matches TRBD2 (6 bases). Germline CDR1 reads SGHTA; CDR2 reads FQGNSA. Trimming pared 1 base from V and 7 bases from J, leaving 11 bases between. CDR3 length: 13 residues. Here the CDR3 DNA reads TGTGCCAGCAGCTTAGGTCCAGGGAGGGAGCAGTACGTC. Translated: CASSLGPGREQYV.

The chain is built from TRBV28 and TRBJ1-2; the D is unclear. Germline CDR1 and CDR2: MDHEN and SYDVKM. CDR3 length equals 13 residues. V was pared by 2 bases and J by 4 bases, with 8 bases between. The CDR3 coding sequence is TGTGCCAGCAGTTTAGGAGGTGGCTATGGCTACACCTTC. This translates into CASSLGGGYGYTF.

This clone was counted once. The chain is built from TRBV30 and TRBJ2-2; 9 bases fit TRBD1. V shed 5 bases, J shed 5 bases, and the junction held 3 bases outside the gene matches. CDR1 is GTSNPN, CDR2 SVGIG, per germline (reference sequence). The length of the CDR3 is 13 residues. CDR3 in DNA: TGTGCCTGGGCGGGACAGGGAACCGGGGAGCTGTTTTTT. This gives the protein CAWAGQGTGELFF.

The chain uses TRBV11-2 and TRBJ2-1, with TRBD2 matching 11 bases. V lost 5 bases and J lost 7; bases outside the gene matches: 7. This CDR3 spans 15 amino acids. Germline V CDR1 and CDR2: SGHAT, FQNNGV. The DNA of the CDR3 is TGTGCCAGCAGCCCACTAGCGGGAGTCTATAATGAGCAGTTCTTC. Protein product: CASSPLAGVYNEQFF. Based on the CDR3 plus reference TRBV11-2 and TRBJ2-1, the full variable domain is EAGVAQSPRYKIIEKRQSVAFWCNPISGHATLYWYQQILGQGPKLLIQFQNNGVVDDSQLPKDRFSAERLKGVDSTLKIQPAKLEDSAVYLCASSPLAGVYNEQFFGPGTRLTVL.

The J gene is TRBJ1-1, the V gene TRBV7-2; D might be TRBD1 (6 bases). The CDR3 contains 16 residues. Trimming removed 5 bases from V and 0 bases from J, with 16 bases in between. From germline, CDR1 is SGHTA and CDR2 FQGNSA. The CDR3 DNA is TGTGCCAGCAGCGCAAAACGCAGGGGTTTGAACACTGAAGCTTTCTTT. Translation gives CASSAKRRGLNTEAFF.

The J gene is TRBJ1-1, the V gene TRBV7-2, with D maybe TRBD1 (5 bases). In germline, CDR1 is SGHTA, CDR2 FQGNSA. The CDR3 runs to 14 residues. Between the trimmed V and J ends, which lost 0 bases and 7 bases, there was a span of 12 bases. The DNA of the CDR3 is TGTGCCAGCAGCTTAGCCGGGGCCACCAATGAAGCTTTCTTT. This gives the protein CASSLAGATNEAFF.

This clone was seen a handful of times. The chain uses TRBV6-1 and TRBJ1-5; no definite D call. Germline V gives CDR1 MNHNS, CDR2 SASEGT. The CDR3 is 13 residues long. V was cut by 4 bases and J by 5 bases, with 9 bases left in between. CDR3 sequence (DNA): TGTGCCAGCAGTGTGGCATGGGATCAGCCCCAGCATTTT. Its protein product is CASSVAWDQPQHF.

V and J are TRBV4-1 and TRBJ2-7; D possibly corresponds to TRBD1 (5 bases). Trimming took 1 base from V and 5 from J, leaving 15 bases between them. The CDR3 is made up of 15 amino acids. CDR1 and CDR2 from the germline V gene are MGHRA and YSYEKL. As DNA, the CDR3 is TGCGCCAGCAGCCAAGTTAACCAGGGCAAAGACGAGCAGTACTTC. Protein product: CASSQVNQGKDEQYF.

The rearrangement joins TRBV5-5 to TRBJ2-3; D remains unclear. CDR1 and CDR2 (germline): SGHKS, YYEKEE (reference sequence). The CDR3 is made up of 14 amino acids. V was cut by 2 bases and J by 0 bases, with 7 bases left in between. The CDR3 sequence: CASSLRASTDTQYF. CDR3 in DNA: TGTGCCAGCAGCTTACGGGCTAGCACAGATACGCAGTATTTT.

This clone was observed a single time. The chain uses TRBV19 and TRBJ1-4, with D perhaps matching TRBD1 (5 bases). V was pared by 2 bases and J by 1 base, with 5 bases between. The germline CDR1 and CDR2 sequences are LNHDA and SQIVND (reference sequence). CDR3 length: 14 amino acids. In DNA form, the CDR3 reads TGTGCCAGTAGTATAACAGGAACTAATGAAAAACTGTTTTTT. Residues: CASSITGTNEKLFF.